These T cell receptor beta chains were read from a single sample in a study of molecular identifiers for immune sequencing clone quantification. Using its own MiXCR run on the PCR reads, TCRdb lists one record per CDR3 protein. There are about 630,000 distinct CDR3 sequences in the sample; about 25% occur only once, and about 0.84% lies in the top ten. Sequencing was carried out using naive CD8+ T cells from blood, with Jurkat cell RNA spiked in. Receptor source: a human donor in good health. Some libraries in this study had Jurkat cell RNA spiked in. CDR3s include the opening cysteine and the closing phenylalanine or tryptophan. D genes are given only for firm matches. Where a row states a size, it is once, few, many or the class of an expanded clone; other rows omit it.

j_call,v_call,clone_size,d_call,cdr3_aa,cdr3_nt
TRBJ1-5,TRBV6-1,-,-,CASSEEVTYPLEPQHF,TGTGCCAGCAGTGAAGAGGTCACCTACCCTCTTGAACCCCAGCATTTT
TRBJ2-7,TRBV9,few,-,CASSPGSLLSYEQYF,TGTGCCAGCAGCCCTGGGTCTCTTCTCTCCTACGAGCAGTACTTC
TRBJ2-7,TRBV4-3,many,TRBD2,CASSQDATSGRLAQYF,TGCGCCAGCAGCCAAGACGCAACTAGCGGGAGGTTGGCGCAGTACTTC
TRBJ2-1,TRBV20-1,many,TRBD2,CSARAGGTYNEQFF,TGCAGTGCTAGAGCGGGGGGGACCTACAATGAGCAGTTCTTC
TRBJ2-1,TRBV10-2,-,-,CASRGAVGSYNEQFF,TGCGCCAGCAGGGGGGCGGTCGGATCCTACAATGAGCAGTTCTTC
TRBJ1-1,TRBV10-2,-,-,CASSEEGMDATEAFF,TGCGCCAGCAGTGAGGAAGGGATGGATGCCACTGAAGCTTTCTTT
TRBJ1-2,TRBV19,-,-,CASSIGSYYGYTF,TGTGCCAGTAGTATAGGGTCCTACTATGGCTACACCTTC
TRBJ2-5,TRBV6-2/TRBV6-3,many,TRBD2,CASSTPLLAEQETQYF,TGTGCCAGCAGCACTCCCCTACTAGCGGAGCAAGAGACCCAGTACTTC
TRBJ2-1,TRBV30,many,-,CAWSFGDEQFF,TGTGCCTGGAGCTTCGGGGATGAGCAGTTCTTC
TRBJ2-1,TRBV20-1,few,-,CSARLFDYNEQFF,TGCAGTGCCCGGCTTTTCGACTACAATGAGCAGTTCTTC
TRBJ2-3,TRBV6-5,many,-,CASSFSGTHTDTQYF,TGTGCCAGCAGTTTTTCCGGGACACACACAGATACGCAGTATTTT
TRBJ1-1,TRBV5-3,-,-,CASSLGADAFF,TGTGCCAGCAGCTTGGGCGCTGACGCTTTCTTT
TRBJ2-3,TRBV5-1,few,TRBD2,CASGLGTSGATDTQYF,TGCGCCAGCGGGCTGGGGACTAGCGGGGCCACAGATACGCAGTATTTT
TRBJ2-3,TRBV15,many,-,CATSRAEDTQYF,TGTGCCACCAGCAGAGCGGAGGATACGCAGTATTTT
TRBJ2-3,TRBV7-9,many,TRBD2,CASSLAGGADTQYF,TGTGCCAGCAGTCTAGCGGGGGGGGCGGATACGCAGTATTTT
TRBJ2-4,TRBV19,many,-,CASSIEGAKNIQYF,TGTGCCAGTAGTATAGAGGGGGCCAAAAACATTCAGTACTTC
TRBJ1-1,TRBV10-3,-,-,CAISVSGGLNTEAFF,TGTGCCATCAGTGTTTCAGGAGGGTTAAACACTGAAGCTTTCTTT
TRBJ2-1,TRBV11-3,-,TRBD2,CASSFRTSGIYNEQLF,TGTGCCAGCAGCTTCCGGACTAGCGGGATTTACAATGAGCAGCTCTTC
TRBJ2-5,TRBV5-1,many,-,CASSSGHTTSETQYF,TGCGCCAGCAGCTCCGGGCACACAACGTCAGAGACCCAGTACTTC
TRBJ1-1,TRBV10-3,-,-,CAIKDLKNVFPPEVFF,TGTGCCATCAAGGACCTGAAAAACGTGTTCCCACCCGAGGTCTTTTTT
TRBJ2-7,TRBV27,-,-,CASSLSLTSYEQYF,TGTGCCAGCAGTTTGTCCCTTACCTCCTACGAGCAGTACTTC
TRBJ1-2,TRBV19,many,-,CASSIKTNNYGYTF,TGTGCCAGTAGTATCAAGACAAATAACTATGGCTACACCTTC
TRBJ2-3,TRBV24-1,-,TRBD2,CATSGPELAGGPDTQYF,TGTGCCACCAGTGGCCCAGAACTAGCGGGGGGTCCAGATACGCAGTATTTT
TRBJ2-5,TRBV7-2,-,-,CASSHWTVETQYF,TGTGCCAGCAGCCACTGGACTGTAGAGACCCAGTACTTC
TRBJ2-3,TRBV5-4,many,TRBD2,CASSQGLVPDTQYF,TGTGCCAGCAGCCAAGGACTAGTCCCAGATACGCAGTATTTT
TRBJ2-7,TRBV6-2/TRBV6-3,-,-,CARSYGAIEQYF,TGTGCCCGCAGTTACGGGGCAATCGAGCAGTACTTC
TRBJ1-1,TRBV21-1,many,-,CASSKATGPSLMNTEAFF,TGTGCCAGCAGCAAGGCGACAGGTCCGTCCTTGATGAACACTGAAGCTTTCTTT
TRBJ2-3,TRBV5-4,few,-,CASSFNWGDTQYF,TGTGCCAGCAGCTTTAATTGGGGAGATACGCAGTATTTT
TRBJ2-3,TRBV20-1,many,TRBD2,CSANGRVDTQYF,TGCAGTGCTAACGGGAGGGTAGATACGCAGTATTTT
TRBJ2-3,TRBV9,many,-,CASSVNLRQDDSTDTQYF,TGTGCCAGCAGCGTTAATCTTCGGCAGGACGATAGCACAGATACGCAGTATTTT
TRBJ2-7,TRBV7-9,once,-,CASSRRDNIYEQYF,TGTGCCAGCAGCAGACGGGACAATATTTACGAGCAGTACTTC
TRBJ2-3,TRBV12-3/TRBV12-4,many,TRBD2,CASSGLAGYTDTQYF,TGTGCCAGCAGCGGACTAGCGGGATACACAGATACGCAGTATTTT
TRBJ2-1,TRBV7-8,few,-,CASSLDDRAYNEQFF,TGTGCCAGCAGCTTAGACGACAGAGCCTACAATGAGCAGTTCTTC
TRBJ2-7,TRBV4-3,many,TRBD1,CASSPNKQGRRNEQYF,TGCGCCAGCAGCCCTAACAAACAGGGGAGAAGGAACGAGCAGTACTTC
TRBJ2-1,TRBV7-9,few,TRBD2,CASSLDPSGVNNEQFF,TGTGCCAGCAGCTTAGATCCTAGCGGGGTAAACAATGAGCAGTTCTTC
TRBJ1-5,TRBV28,many,TRBD1,CASSPGTGGGEVAQHF,TGTGCCAGCAGTCCCGGGACAGGGGGTGGTGAGGTGGCCCAGCATTTT
TRBJ2-7,TRBV4-2,-,TRBD1,CASSPLLSWDRGNEQYF,TGTGCCAGCAGCCCACTCTTGAGTTGGGACAGGGGGAACGAGCAGTACTTC
TRBJ2-7,TRBV21-1,-,-,CASSKDQGFEQYF,TGTGCCAGCAGCAAAGATCAGGGTTTCGAGCAGTACTTC
TRBJ2-3,TRBV6-2/TRBV6-3,few,-,CASSSAPIAPTDTQYF,TGTGCCAGCAGTTCCGCCCCGATAGCGCCCACAGATACGCAGTATTTT
TRBJ2-3,TRBV12-2,few,-,CAANGRTSGRNTDTQYF,TGTGCAGCTAACGGGAGGACTAGCGGGAGAAACACAGATACGCAGTATTTT
TRBJ1-5,TRBV4-3,many,TRBD1,CASSQSGQGNQPQHF,TGCGCCAGCAGCCAGTCCGGACAGGGCAATCAGCCCCAGCATTTT
TRBJ1-5,TRBV19,-,-,CASSIVGRSNQPQHF,TGTGCCAGTAGTATCGTGGGCAGGAGCAATCAGCCCCAGCATTTT
TRBJ2-1,TRBV19,-,-,CASSALPKSVYEQFF,TGTGCCAGTAGCGCTCTGCCCAAGTCCGTCTATGAGCAGTTCTTC
TRBJ2-7,TRBV19,many,TRBD2,CASRPGLAHEQYF,TGTGCCAGCCGACCGGGACTAGCCCACGAGCAGTACTTC
TRBJ2-7,TRBV9,once,TRBD1,CASSNRDSMDEQYF,TGTGCCAGCAGCAACCGGGACAGTATGGACGAGCAGTACTTC